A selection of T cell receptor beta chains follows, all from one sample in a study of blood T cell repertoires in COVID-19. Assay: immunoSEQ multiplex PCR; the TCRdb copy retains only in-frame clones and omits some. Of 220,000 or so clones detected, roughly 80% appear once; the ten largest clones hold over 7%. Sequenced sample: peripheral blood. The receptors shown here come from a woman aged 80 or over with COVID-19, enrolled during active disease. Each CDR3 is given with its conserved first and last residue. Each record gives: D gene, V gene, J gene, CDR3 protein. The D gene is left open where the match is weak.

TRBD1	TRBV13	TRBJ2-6	CASSLGRQGRASGANVLTF
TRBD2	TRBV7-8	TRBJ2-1	CASSPIAGGGLNEQFF
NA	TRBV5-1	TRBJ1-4	CASSLDSGNEKLFF
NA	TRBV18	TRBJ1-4	CASSPAGGSGEKLFF
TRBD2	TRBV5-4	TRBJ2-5	CASSLRRLAGGQETQYF
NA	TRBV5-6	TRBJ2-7	CASSARYEQYF
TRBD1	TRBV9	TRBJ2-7	CASSPRIDRVGEQYF
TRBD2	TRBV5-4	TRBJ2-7	CASIAVVASGATYEQYF
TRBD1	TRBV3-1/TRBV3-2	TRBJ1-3	CASSQTTGLSSGNTIYF
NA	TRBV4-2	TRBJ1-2	CASSQVGGGLRGYTF
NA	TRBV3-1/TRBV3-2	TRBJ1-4	CASSQGTVLNEKLFF
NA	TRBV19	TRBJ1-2	CASSDYRDGTF
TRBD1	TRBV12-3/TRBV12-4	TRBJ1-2	CASSWDRDSLNTF
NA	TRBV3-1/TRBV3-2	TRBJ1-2	CASSQGVGDGYTF
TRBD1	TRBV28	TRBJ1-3	CASRTGGSGNTIYF
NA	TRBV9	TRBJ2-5	CASSLSDRQETQYF
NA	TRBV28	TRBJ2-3	CASTVTDTQYF